Shown below are 27 T cell receptor beta chains from a single sample sequenced in a study of technical replicates of blood from a few donors. Using immunoSEQ multiplex PCR, the repertoire was profiled, and TCRdb retains in-frame clones only, with some absent. Among more than 95,000 clones listed, approximately 95% were seen once. What was sequenced was T cells isolated from PBMCs. The receptors were gathered from a human donor in good health.

The genes are TRBV7-6 and TRBJ1-3; a possible D gene is TRBD1 (6 bases). The CDR3 length is 12 residues. V gave up 5 bases and J gave up 9 bases, with 11 bases separating them. Germline CDR1 SGHVS, CDR2 FNYEAQ. The DNA for the CDR3 is TGTGCCAGCAGCACCCTAGGGGGCACCATATATTTT. This sequence encodes CASSTLGGTIYF.

The chain links TRBV7-9 to TRBJ1-1; D ambiguous. This CDR3 region has 12 residues. V gave up 4 bases and J gave up 10 bases, with 13 bases separating them. Germline V gene data show CDR1 as SEHNR and CDR2 as FQNEAQ (reference sequence). CDR3 in DNA: TGTGCCAGCAGCTCCGGAGACTCGACAGCTTTCTTT. It yields the protein CASSSGDSTAFF.

The V call is TRBV5-4, the J call TRBJ2-1; 13 bases agree with TRBD2. V was clipped by 4 bases and J by 8 bases; unmatched bases: 9. Germline lookup yields CDR1 SGHNT and CDR2 YYREEE (reference sequence). This CDR3 spans 16 amino acids. The CDR3 loop is CASSTSGRAGMDEQFF. The CDR3 DNA reads as TGTGCCAGCAGCACTAGCGGGAGGGCCGGCATGGATGAGCAGTTCTTC. Full variable domain (remainder filled in from reference TRBV5-4 and TRBJ2-1): ETGVTQSPTHLIKTRGQQVTLRCSSQSGHNTVSWYQQALGQGPQFIFQYYREEENGRGNFPPRFSGLQFPNYSSELNVNALELDDSALYLCASSTSGRAGMDEQFFGPGTRLTVL.

The CDR3 DNA reads as TGCAGCGTCCACGACAGGGGGACTAATGAAAAACTGTTTTTT. Encoded protein: CSVHDRGTNEKLFF. The V and J genes are TRBV29-1 and TRBJ1-4, with TRBD1 matching 9 bases. In germline, CDR1 is SQVTM, CDR2 ANQGSEA. This CDR3 spans 14 amino acids. The V gene end was trimmed by 6 bases and the J gene end by 2 bases; junction bases not matched to a gene: 4.

The V and J genes are TRBV9 and TRBJ1-5, with D possibly TRBD1 on 6 matching bases. The CDR3 sequence is 19 residues long. Germline V gives CDR1 SGDLS, CDR2 YYNGEE. Deletions cut 3 bases from V and 5 bases from J, with 27 bases between. CDR3 DNA: TGTGCCAGCAGCGGAGACCCGCAAGCCCAGACAGGCGGTTATCAGCCCCAGCATTTT. Protein: CASSGDPQAQTGGYQPQHF. Looking up the rest from reference TRBV9 and TRBJ1-5 gives the full variable domain: DSGVTQTPKHLITATGQRVTLRCSPRSGDLSVYWYQQSLDQGLQFLIQYYNGEERAKGNILERFSAQQFPDLHSELNLSSLELGDSALYFCASSGDPQAQTGGYQPQHFGDGTRLSIL.

This clone was seen only once. CDR3 in amino acids: CASSQGGYTEAFF. The CDR3 DNA sequence: TGTGCCAGCAGCCAGGGTGGATACACTGAAGCTTTCTTT. The V gene is TRBV7-3, the J gene TRBJ1-1; maybe TRBD1 (5 bases). The CDR3 has 13 residues. The germline V gene has CDR1 SGHTA and CDR2 FQGTGA. Trimming cost V 5 bases and J 3 bases, with 10 bases left between them.

The gene calls are TRBV4-2 and TRBJ2-7, with a tentative D call TRBD2 (5 bases). Trimming stripped 1 base from V and 2 bases from J, with 12 bases between. Per the germline V gene, CDR1 is LGHNA and CDR2 is YNFKEQ. The CDR3 length is 15 residues. Here the CDR3 DNA reads TGTGCCAGCAGCCAAGGTCAGGCGGGTACCTACGAGCAGTACTTC. Translation: CASSQGQAGTYEQYF.

The rearrangement links TRBV27 to TRBJ2-5; unclear D gene. The CDR3 length is 11 residues. Germline V CDR1 and CDR2: MNHEY, SMNVEV (reference sequence). Trimming cost V 8 bases and J 4 bases, with 8 bases left between them. For the CDR3, the DNA is TGTGCCAGCCTCCTAAGAGAGACCCAGTACTTC. Residues: CASLLRETQYF.

The V gene is TRBV4-1, the J gene TRBJ1-1; 9 bases match TRBD1. Germline V gives CDR1 MGHRA, CDR2 YSYEKL. Germline trimming cut 2 bases from V and 7 bases from J; bases unmatched to any gene: 5. The CDR3 loop spans 14 amino acids. The CDR3 bases are TGCGCCAGCAGCCAAAACAGGGGGCCATTTGAAGCTTTCTTT. It translates to CASSQNRGPFEAFF.

This chain uses TRBV27 with TRBJ2-1; 8 bases are a match to TRBD2. Looked up from germline, CDR1 is MNHEY and CDR2 is SMNVEV (reference sequence). There are 15 residues in the CDR3. With V trimmed by 2 bases and J by 4 bases, 4 bases remained unmatched. Written as DNA, the CDR3 is TGTGCCAGCAGTTTAGCGGGGGGAATTTACAATGAGCAGTTCTTC. This sequence encodes CASSLAGGIYNEQFF.

The genes are TRBV5-1 and TRBJ1-6; 7 nucleotides line up with TRBD1. The germline V gene encodes CDR1 SGHRS and CDR2 YFSETQ. This CDR3 has 16 amino acids. V gave up 4 bases and J gave up 7 bases; unmatched junction bases: 11. CDR3 DNA sequence: TGCGCCAGCAGCAACCCTTCGGGACAGATCAATTCACCCCTCCACTTT. This encodes CASSNPSGQINSPLHF.

The count of this clone is one. This sequence joins TRBV19 and TRBJ1-5; TRBD1 agrees at 11 bases. Germline CDR1 is LNHDA and CDR2 is SQIVND (reference sequence). The CDR3 runs to 15 residues. Germline trimming cut 9 bases from V and 6 bases from J; bases unmatched to any gene: 10. CDR3 region: CASSSGTGGGQPQHF. The CDR3 DNA reads as TGTGCCAGCTCCTCAGGGACAGGGGGAGGTCAGCCCCAGCATTTT.

This sequence joins TRBV28 and TRBJ2-1; maybe TRBD1 (5 bases). CDR3 length: 14 residues. Germline lookup yields CDR1 MDHEN and CDR2 SYDVKM. The V gene lost 3 bases and the J gene lost 8 bases, with 14 bases spanning the gap. CDR3 amino acids: CASSFRSTGHEQFF. In nucleotides, the CDR3 is TGTGCCAGCAGTTTCCGGAGCACAGGCCATGAGCAGTTCTTC.

The J gene is TRBJ2-2, the V gene TRBV19; TRBD2 matches at 11 bases. This CDR3 has 17 amino acids. Germline V gives CDR1 LNHDA, CDR2 SQIVND (reference sequence). Trimming at V came to 6 bases and at J to 4 bases, leaving 10 bases not matched to a gene. The CDR3 reads CASRPPLSGGATGELFF. In DNA form, the CDR3 reads TGTGCCAGTAGACCCCCCCTTAGCGGGGGGGCCACCGGGGAGCTGTTTTTT.

CDR3 nucleotides: TGCAGTCCTCGTCTGGAGACCCAGTACTTC. Translating gives CSPRLETQYF. The chain combines TRBV20-1 with TRBJ2-5; no clear D gene. Between the trimmed V and J ends, which lost 8 bases and 5 bases, there was a span of 9 bases. The CDR3 length is 10 residues. Germline V gives CDR1 DFQATT, CDR2 SNEGSKA (reference sequence).

This chain joins TRBV10-3 and TRBJ2-3; D possibly corresponds to TRBD2 (6 bases). Trimming took 5 bases from V and 2 from J, leaving 26 bases between them. The CDR3 runs 19 residues. Germline V CDR1 and CDR2: ENHRY, SYGVKD. The CDR3 coding sequence is TGTGCCATCAGTAGTTCAAATAGTGGTGGCGGGACCACCACAGATACGCAGTATTTT. Protein: CAISSSNSGGGTTTDTQYF.

In this sample, this clone turned up once. The rearrangement joins TRBV7-2 to TRBJ2-7; TRBD1 might be the D (5 bases). The CDR3 has 14 residues. The V gene's germline CDR1 is SGHTA and CDR2 FQGNSA. V was clipped by 0 bases and J by 2 bases, with 8 bases between them. CDR3 nucleotide sequence: TGTGCCAGCAGCTTAGCCACAGGCCCCTACGAGCAGTACTTC. It encodes CASSLATGPYEQYF.

The chain has TRBV7-2 and TRBJ2-7; TRBD2 is a possible D gene (5 bases). Trimming shortened V by 3 bases and J by 0 bases, and 12 bases separated the two germline ends. Germline V lookup: CDR1 SGHTA, CDR2 FQGNSA. The CDR3 loop spans 15 amino acids. The CDR3 here is CASSFGGLSSYEQYF. The CDR3 DNA follows: TGTGCCAGCAGCTTTGGAGGATTAAGCTCCTACGAGCAGTACTTC.

The rearrangement links TRBV6-5 to TRBJ1-5; no firm D call. Germline V gives CDR1 MNHEY, CDR2 SVGAGI. The CDR3 is 13 residues long. V was shortened by 2 bases and J by 5 bases, with 7 bases between the two germline ends. The CDR3 DNA sequence: TGTGCCAGCAGTTACCGATCAGATCAGCCCCAGCATTTT. The encoded protein is CASSYRSDQPQHF.

This chain connects TRBV19 to TRBJ1-2; 7 bases are a match to TRBD1. This CDR3 has 14 residues. Germline V gives CDR1 LNHDA, CDR2 SQIVND (reference sequence). J gave up 6 bases and V 10 bases, and 14 bases lay outside the gene matches. CDR3 loop: CATKDRSSHHGYTF. CDR3 nucleotides: TGTGCCACCAAGGACAGGTCAAGTCACCATGGCTACACCTTC.

This chain uses TRBV4-2 with TRBJ2-3; TRBD1 aligns across 10 bases. CDR1 is LGHNA and CDR2 is YNFKEQ in the germline V gene. The ends lost 4 bases at V and 4 bases at J; junction bases unmatched: 8. The CDR3 covers 16 residues. The CDR3 is CASSLTTGGFADTQYF. The DNA for the CDR3 is TGTGCCAGCAGCCTTACGACAGGGGGCTTTGCAGATACGCAGTATTTT.

J is TRBJ1-5 and V is TRBV27, with 8 bases lining up with TRBD1. The J segment lost 2 bases and the V segment lost 5 bases, leaving 20 bases of the junction unmatched. The germline gives CDR1 MNHEY, CDR2 SMNVEV (reference sequence). This CDR3 spans 20 amino acids. CDR3 amino acids: CASSPKASRGLSYGNQPQHF. The CDR3 nucleotides are TGTGCCAGCAGTCCCAAGGCTAGCAGGGGGCTCTCCTATGGCAATCAGCCCCAGCATTTT.

This clone appeared a single time. A junction end diverges from the germline sequence, so it may reflect a read error. This sequence joins TRBV6-5 and TRBJ2-3, with D tentatively TRBD2 (6 bases). The CDR3 is 12 residues long. Germline lookup yields CDR1 MNHEY and CDR2 SVGAGI. CDR3 sequence: CASSYPGDTRYF. In nucleotides, the CDR3 is TGTGCCAGCAGTTACCCGGGAGATACGCGGTATTTT.

The rearrangement links TRBV19 to TRBJ1-1; 7 bases agree with TRBD1. CDR3 length equals 17 residues. Germline CDR1 and CDR2: LNHDA and SQIVND (reference sequence). Trimming removed 4 bases from V and 2 bases from J; junction bases left unmatched: 13. The CDR3 loop is CASSTMTGSSRNTEAFF. DNA of the CDR3: TGTGCCAGTAGTACGATGACAGGGTCGAGTAGAAACACTGAAGCTTTCTTT. Full variable domain (missing parts from reference TRBV19 and TRBJ1-1): DGGITQSPKYLFRKEGQNVTLSCEQNLNHDAMYWYRQDPGQGLRLIYYSQIVNDFQKGDIAEGYSVSREKKESFPLTVTSAQKNPTAFYLCASSTMTGSSRNTEAFFGQGTRLTVV.

The J gene is TRBJ1-2, the V gene TRBV19; 7 positions agree with TRBD1. The V segment lost 1 base and the J segment 2 bases; nucleotides outside the gene matches: 7. The germline gives CDR1 LNHDA, CDR2 SQIVND (reference sequence). The CDR3 is 16 residues long. As DNA, the CDR3 is TGTGCCAGTAGTATAGCAGGGGGAATCAAAAACTATGGCTACACCTTC. This translates into CASSIAGGIKNYGYTF.

The chain has TRBV10-2 and TRBJ2-1, with 9 bases aligning to TRBD1. V lost 3 bases to trimming and J lost 4 bases; unmatched junction nucleotides: 4. Germline V gives CDR1 WSHSY, CDR2 SAAADI. The length of the CDR3 is 15 residues. The CDR3, as DNA: TGCGCCAGCAGTGATGGACAGGGGCTATACAATGAGCAGTTCTTC. Translation gives CASSDGQGLYNEQFF.

V is TRBV6-1 and J is TRBJ1-2; 8 bases are a match to TRBD1. The CDR3 runs 12 residues. The junction had 4 bases not matched to a gene; V was cut back by 6 bases and J by 7 bases. Germline CDR1 MNHNS, CDR2 SASEGT. CDR3 residues: CASSWGQAGYTF. The CDR3 region has the DNA TGTGCCAGCAGCTGGGGACAGGCTGGCTACACCTTC.